These T cell receptor beta chains were read from a single sample in a study of blood T cell repertoires in COVID-19. Repertoires were generated with immunoSEQ multiplex PCR, while TCRdb's copy carries only in-frame clones and drops some. The sample comprises about 190,000 clones, around 84% of which are singletons, and around 3.5% rests with the top ten. Sequences were obtained from PBMCs or T cells enriched from blood (not recorded which). The source is a woman aged 25 to 39 who had recovered from COVID-19. The conserved cysteine and the conserved F or W are not part of the CDR3 here.

V,J,CDR3
TRBV19,TRBJ2-1,ASNPEGDRGREGRRNEQF
TRBV5-4,TRBJ1-3,ASSFRGSPLSGNTIY
TRBV3-1/TRBV3-2,TRBJ1-3,ASSHFQGAAGNTIY
TRBV2,TRBJ2-7,ASSEPVPEQY
TRBV7-9,TRBJ2-1,ASSLFSGSLNNEQF
TRBV27,TRBJ2-1,ASHLAGAYNEQF
TRBV7-9,TRBJ2-5,ASSLTSGRGETQY
TRBV27,TRBJ1-2,ASTQGGGFGGYT
TRBV2,TRBJ2-2,ASSSTLFQGIDGELF
TRBV18,TRBJ2-5,ASSPGLQETQY
TRBV12-3/TRBV12-4,TRBJ2-3,ASSLSTDTQY
TRBV5-1,TRBJ1-6,ASSYGGAGSPLH
TRBV7-2,TRBJ2-7,ASSLGGLAECY
TRBV6-5,TRBJ1-3,ASRYRSGNTIY
TRBV27,TRBJ1-2,ASSFRGGGYGYT
TRBV21-1,TRBJ2-7,ASSVPGLAERTNSYEQY
TRBV28,TRBJ1-1,ASSGPTGQGATEAF
TRBV28,TRBJ1-1,ASSLAGTGGITEAF
TRBV3-1/TRBV3-2,TRBJ2-3,ASSQNIQDTQY
TRBV2,TRBJ1-1,ASSDPTGGWTEAF
TRBV7-8,TRBJ1-3,ASSFNLNRGPSGNTIY
TRBV7-2,TRBJ1-5,ASSFQNNQPQH
TRBV5-1,TRBJ1-1,ASSSGRGFITEAF
TRBV5-1,TRBJ2-2,ASSSSTGATGELF
TRBV11-1,TRBJ2-1,ASSLGGTRANNEQF
TRBV29-1,TRBJ2-3,SVEGGGVLGTDTQY
TRBV28,TRBJ2-4,ASSFVYGTSGMSAKNIQY
TRBV5-1,TRBJ1-1,ASTLGTLAF
TRBV2,TRBJ2-3,ASGRSTQY
TRBV4-2,TRBJ2-7,ASSQETGSPYEQY
TRBV27,TRBJ2-5,ASSSTPQETQY
TRBV3-1/TRBV3-2,TRBJ2-2,ASSQVPPGAGTGELF
TRBV9,TRBJ1-1,ASSLAAGGATEAF
TRBV28,TRBJ2-1,ASSLWGRAADEQF
TRBV7-9,TRBJ1-1,ASSLSLNTEAF
TRBV2,TRBJ1-2,ASSGDRRNYGYT
TRBV7-2,TRBJ2-3,ASSFVAGEADTQY
TRBV9,TRBJ1-5,ASSPTGYTDQPQH
TRBV3-1/TRBV3-2,TRBJ2-1,ASSKGGLANNEQF
TRBV5-6,TRBJ1-2,ASSLAVGAYT
TRBV15,TRBJ1-2,ATSRGTAIGGYT
TRBV3-1/TRBV3-2,TRBJ2-1,ASSQEGLVFGEQF
TRBV7-2,TRBJ1-1,ASSLFGGSRSAEAF
TRBV7-3,TRBJ2-1,ASKSGPSYNEQF
TRBV7-3,TRBJ2-2,ASSLTASVNTGELF
TRBV2,TRBJ1-1,ASSVQNMNTEAF
TRBV7-6,TRBJ1-1,ASSLHRGPNTEAF
TRBV28,TRBJ1-2,ASSTGGFGYT
TRBV5-1,TRBJ2-2,ASGTGYTGELF
TRBV6-5,TRBJ1-4,ASSRRTGSNEKLF